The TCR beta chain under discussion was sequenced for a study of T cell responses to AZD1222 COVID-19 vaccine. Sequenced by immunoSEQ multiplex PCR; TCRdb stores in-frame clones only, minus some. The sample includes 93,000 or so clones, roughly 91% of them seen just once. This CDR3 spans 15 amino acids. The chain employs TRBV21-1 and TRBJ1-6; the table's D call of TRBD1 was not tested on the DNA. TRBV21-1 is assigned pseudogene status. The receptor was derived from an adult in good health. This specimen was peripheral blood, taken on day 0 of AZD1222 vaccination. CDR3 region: CASSKVTDYNSPLHF. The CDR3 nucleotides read TGTGCCAGCAGCAAAGTGACAGATTATAATTCACCCCTCCACTTT.